Each of the 18 T cell receptor beta chains below was sequenced from the same sample in a study of spatial heterogeneity in lung cancer. Time point noted: blood at routine non-recurrence follow-up after resection. TCRdb reprocessed the 5' RACE reads via MiXCR and lists one record per CDR3 protein. The table records under 25,000 distinct CDR3 sequences, more than 8.5% of them present only once. Sequenced here: PBMCs, sampled at follow-up. The receptor source for this set is a female donor with early-stage non-small cell lung cancer.

In its sample, this clonotype was seen many times. Here the CDR3 DNA reads TGCAGTGCTCCCCGACGGTCTAGCACAGATACGCAGTATTTT. Translated, it gives CSAPRRSSTDTQYF. This chain joins TRBV20-1 and TRBJ2-3; no reliable D call. V lost 5 bases, J lost 0 bases, and 12 bases lay in between. Germline CDR1 DFQATT, CDR2 SNEGSKA (reference sequence). CDR3 size: 14 residues.

This clonotype appeared many times. The CDR3 sequence: CASSALVNTEAFF. As DNA, the CDR3 is TGTGCCAGCAGTGCCCTCGTAAACACTGAAGCTTTCTTT. The chain uses TRBV6-4 and TRBJ1-1; D is ambiguous. Per germline, CDR1 MRHNA and CDR2 SNTAGT. V was trimmed by 4 bases and J by 2 bases, leaving 8 bases between them. The CDR3 consists of 13 residues.

With regard to this clonotype: A read error is possible here, since a much larger clone lies one base away. The chain joins TRBV7-2 to TRBJ2-5; 8 nucleotides align to TRBD2. CDR3 length: 14 residues. The germline CDR1 and CDR2 sequences are SGHTA and FQGNSA. The CDR3 DNA follows: TGTGCCAGCAGCCCAGGACTAGCTCAAGAGACCCAGTGCTTC. This encodes CASSPGLAQETQCF.

This clonotype was found many times. The gene calls are TRBV6-2 or TRBV6-3 and TRBJ1-1; tentative D call: TRBD1 (6 bases). Germline lookup yields CDR1 MNHEY and CDR2 SVGEGT. CDR3 length: 11 amino acids. Deletions cut 8 bases from V and 5 bases from J, with 9 bases between. CDR3: CASAQGTEAFF. CDR3 nucleotides: TGTGCCAGCGCGCAGGGGACTGAAGCTTTCTTT.

This clonotype came up a few times. The V call is TRBV2, the J call TRBJ2-1; a weak D match, TRBD1 (5 bases). CDR1 and CDR2 from the germline V gene are SNHLY and FYNNEI. Trimming removed 1 base from V and 4 bases from J, with 11 bases in between. The CDR3 spans 15 residues. The CDR3 spells CASSEVGQEYNEQFF. CDR3 DNA sequence: TGTGCCAGCAGTGAAGTGGGGCAAGAATACAATGAGCAGTTCTTC.

This clonotype was recorded at least ten times. The chain uses TRBV7-3 and TRBJ2-1; possibly TRBD1 for D (6 bases). V lost 4 bases and J 9 bases, leaving 19 bases between the germline ends. This CDR3 comprises 15 residues. Germline CDR1 and CDR2: SGHTA and FQGTGA. CDR3 in DNA: TGTGCCAGCAGCTCAAAGCTGGCAGGGGTGGTTGAGCAGTTCTTC. It specifies CASSSKLAGVVEQFF.

The table lists this clonotype with many counts. The chain uses TRBV6-5 and TRBJ1-3; the D is unclear. CDR1 and CDR2 (germline): MNHEY, SVGAGI. The ends were cut back, 5 bases at V and 1 base at J, with 12 bases in the middle. The CDR3 is 15 residues long. As DNA, the CDR3 is TGTGCCAGCAGTCAAAACCGGAAATCTGGAAACACCATATATTTT. Its protein is CASSQNRKSGNTIYF.

The rearrangement uses TRBV12-3 or TRBV12-4 and TRBJ1-1; TRBD1 aligns across 7 bases. Trimming at V came to 6 bases and at J to 4 bases, leaving 8 bases not matched to a gene. The CDR3 is 14 residues long. The CDR3 region is CASRVGTVGTEAFF. The CDR3 region has the DNA TGTGCCAGCAGAGTGGGGACAGTAGGCACTGAAGCTTTCTTT.

The CDR3 spells CSVGGYTTSGRTSASETQYF. CDR3 nucleotides: TGCAGCGTTGGGGGGTATACGACTAGCGGGAGGACTTCGGCGAGCGAGACCCAGTACTTC. The rearrangement links TRBV29-1 to TRBJ2-5; 13 bases line up with TRBD2. This CDR3 has 20 amino acids. Per the germline V gene, CDR1 is SQVTM and CDR2 is ANQGSEA. V shed 4 bases, J shed 5 bases, and the junction held 22 bases outside the gene matches. The full variable domain, its missing parts supplied by reference TRBV29-1 and TRBJ2-5, is SAVISQKPSRDICQRGTSLTIQCQVDSQVTMMFWYRQQPGQSLTLIATANQGSEATYESGFVIDKFPISRPNLTFSTLTVSNMSPEDSSIYLCSVGGYTTSGRTSASETQYFGPGTRLLVL.

The table lists this clonotype with a few counts. The chain employs TRBV5-1 and TRBJ2-1, with 14 bases that match TRBD2. CDR3 length: 20 amino acids. Germline lookup yields CDR1 SGHRS and CDR2 YFSETQ. J gave up 5 bases and V 0 bases, and 13 bases lay outside the gene matches. The CDR3 loop is CASSLVPLTSGGALDNEQFF. The CDR3 DNA is TGCGCCAGCAGCTTGGTCCCACTGACTAGCGGGGGGGCGTTAGACAATGAGCAGTTCTTC.

This clonotype was observed at least ten times. This chain connects TRBV19 to TRBJ2-7; 9 bases match TRBD2. The CDR3 is 15 residues long. V was pared by 6 bases and J by 2 bases, with 8 bases of the junction left unmatched. Germline V gene data show CDR1 as LNHDA and CDR2 as SQIVND (reference sequence). The CDR3 DNA reads TGTGCCAGTAGGCGACTAGCGGTCGGAGCCTACGAGCAGTACTTC. Protein: CASRRLAVGAYEQYF.

This clonotype was counted at least ten times. The J gene is TRBJ2-3, the V gene TRBV24-1, with D unclear. V was shortened by 6 bases and J by 4 bases, with 10 bases between the two germline ends. This CDR3 has 13 residues. CDR1 and CDR2 (germline): KGHDR, SFDVKD. CDR3 sequence: CATSPSWADTQYF. In DNA form, the CDR3 reads TGTGCCACCAGTCCTTCTTGGGCAGATACGCAGTATTTT.

This chain uses TRBV3-1 with TRBJ2-5; 9 bases are a match to TRBD2. This CDR3 is built from 14 residues. V shed 5 bases, J shed 4 bases, and the junction held 5 bases outside the gene matches. The germline gives CDR1 LGHDT, CDR2 YNNKEL (reference sequence). The CDR3 sequence is CASSLSGLAETQYF. The CDR3 nucleotides are TGTGCCAGCAGCTTATCGGGACTAGCAGAGACCCAGTACTTC.

This clonotype has at least ten counts. The rearrangement uses TRBV18 and TRBJ2-2; 10 bases line up with TRBD1. The V gene end was trimmed by 1 base and the J gene end by 7 bases; junction bases not matched to a gene: 3. The CDR3 runs to 15 residues. Germline-derived CDR1 and CDR2 are KGHSH and LQKENI. This chain's CDR3 is CASSPRQGAIGELFF. The CDR3 bases are TGTGCCAGCTCACCACGACAGGGGGCAATCGGGGAGCTGTTTTTT.

This clonotype was seen at least ten times. The rearrangement links TRBV9 to TRBJ2-3; a possible D gene is TRBD2 (6 bases). Trimming stripped 2 bases from V and 10 bases from J, with 26 bases between. CDR1 is SGDLS, CDR2 YYNGEE, per germline. The CDR3 totals 17 residues. Here the CDR3 reads CASSVSFTGTPVGAQYF. DNA for the CDR3: TGTGCCAGCAGCGTCAGTTTCACCGGGACTCCCGTCGGAGCGCAGTATTTT. The full variable domain, with the rest looked up from reference TRBV9 and TRBJ2-3, is DSGVTQTPKHLITATGQRVTLRCSPRSGDLSVYWYQQSLDQGLQFLIQYYNGEERAKGNILERFSAQQFPDLHSELNLSSLELGDSALYFCASSVSFTGTPVGAQYFGPGTRLTVL.

This chain joins TRBV30 and TRBJ2-7; D not resolved. CDR1 is GTSNPN, CDR2 SVGIG, per germline (reference sequence). V gave up 2 bases and J gave up 2 bases, with 10 bases separating them. The CDR3 is made up of 13 amino acids. CDR3 coding DNA: TGTGCCTGGAGTAGGGCCCTAGCCTACGAGCAGTACTTC. This codes for CAWSRALAYEQYF.

By its share, this clonotype is medium-sized. This chain connects TRBV28 to TRBJ1-5; TRBD1 might be the D (5 bases). This CDR3 comprises 18 residues. V was trimmed by 3 bases and J by 0 bases, leaving 18 bases between them. Germline CDR1 is MDHEN and CDR2 is SYDVKM. CDR3 in amino acids: CASSFDGALRYSNQPQHF. The CDR3 bases are TGTGCCAGCAGTTTCGATGGGGCGTTAAGGTATAGCAATCAGCCCCAGCATTTT.

The chain carries TRBV5-1 and TRBJ2-1; D not resolved. Looked up from germline, CDR1 is SGHRS and CDR2 is YFSETQ. This CDR3 region has 14 residues. Trimming pared 1 base from V and 6 bases from J, leaving 11 bases between. CDR3 sequence reads: CASSLKVFPNEQFF. CDR3 DNA sequence: TGCGCCAGCAGCTTGAAGGTGTTCCCCAATGAGCAGTTCTTC.